Given below is one T cell receptor (beta chain) in context. Per the germline V gene, CDR1 is SGHDN and CDR2 is FVKESK. This CDR3 is built from 16 residues. Deletions cut 3 bases from V and 4 bases from J, with 15 bases between. This table comes from immunoSEQ multiplex PCR, and its TCRdb copy is limited to in-frame clones, with some not included. The sample lists about 400,000 clones, around 90% occurring once. These data belong to a study of blood T cell repertoires in COVID-19. The chain recombines TRBV14 with TRBJ2-2; D not certain. This receptor was taken from a woman aged 40 to 49 with acute COVID-19. Sequenced sample: PBMCs or T cells enriched from blood (not recorded which). The CDR3 DNA is TGTGCCAGCAGCCAGGGCTCCGGCCCATCCACCGGGGAGCTGTTTTTT. Residues: CASSQGSGPSTGELFF.